This T cell receptor (beta chain) was recorded in a study of shared clonotypes between healthy human individuals. Data came from immunoSEQ multiplex PCR; TCRdb stores just in-frame clones and leaves some out. The data contain under 1,900,000 clones, approximately 98.5% of them singletons. The V and J ends lost 0 bases and 4 bases, in that order; junction bases with no gene match: 4. Germline V lookup: CDR1 SGHRS, CDR2 YFSETQ. CDR3 length: 16 amino acids. The receptor comes from a man aged 25-45 years in good health. The V and J genes are TRBV5-1 and TRBJ2-1, with 10 bases that match TRBD1. The sequenced sample consisted of naive CD4+ T cells sorted from blood. Subset: CD45RA+ positively selected. The CDR3 here is CASSLGDRGLYNEQFF. CDR3 in DNA: TGCGCCAGCAGCTTGGGAGACAGGGGGCTATACAATGAGCAGTTCTTC.